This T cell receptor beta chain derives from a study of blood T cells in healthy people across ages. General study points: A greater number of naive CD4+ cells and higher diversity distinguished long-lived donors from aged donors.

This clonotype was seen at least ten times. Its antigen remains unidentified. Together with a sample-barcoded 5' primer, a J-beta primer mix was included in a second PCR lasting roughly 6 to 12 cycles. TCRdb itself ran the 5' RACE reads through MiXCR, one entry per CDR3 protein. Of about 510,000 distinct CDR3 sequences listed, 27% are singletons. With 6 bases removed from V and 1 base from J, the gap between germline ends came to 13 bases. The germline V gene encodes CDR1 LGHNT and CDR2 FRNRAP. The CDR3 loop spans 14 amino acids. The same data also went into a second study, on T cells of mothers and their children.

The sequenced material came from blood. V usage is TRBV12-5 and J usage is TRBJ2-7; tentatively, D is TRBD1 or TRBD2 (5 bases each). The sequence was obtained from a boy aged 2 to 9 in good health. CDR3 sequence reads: CASGPGTSSYEQYF. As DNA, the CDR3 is TGTGCTAGTGGCCCGGGGACGTCATCCTACGAGCAGTACTTC. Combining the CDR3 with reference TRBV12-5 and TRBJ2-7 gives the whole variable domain DARVTQTPRHKVTEMGQEVTMRCQPILGHNTVFWYRQTMMQGLELLAYFRNRAPLDDSGMPKDRFSAEMPDATLATLKIQPSEPRDSAVYFCASGPGTSSYEQYFGPGTRLTVT.